This T cell receptor (beta chain) derives from a study of T cells in Graves' hyperthyroidism and ophthalmopathy. Turning to the study itself: Upon initial diagnosis and before any treatment, peripheral blood was collected.

The study defined stable Graves' hyperthyroidism as no ophthalmopathy progression within 18 months. Diagnoses were made from clinical symptoms, serum measures (thyroxine and TRAb), thyroid ultrasound and orbital computed tomography. Fresh peripheral blood, roughly 10 ml of it, supplied the PBMCs. Amplification targeted TCR beta CDR3 regions from RNA transcripts. Researchers ran a first-round RT-PCR on the TCR CDR3 using the HTBI primer set. TCRdb called the multiplex PCR reads again in MiXCR, with one record for every CDR3 protein. The sample contains about 570,000 distinct CDR3 sequences, around 13% of which appear only once. The table lists this clonotype with many counts. Trimming took off 0 bases at V and 4 bases at J, with 9 bases between the two ends. Germline assignment: CDR1 SGHVS and CDR2 FQNEAQ. This CDR3 region has 14 residues.

The sequencing sample was made of blood. The chain joins TRBV7-8 to TRBJ1-1, with D unclear. This TCR came from a middle-aged woman with Graves' hyperthyroidism. The CDR3 bases are TGTGCCAGCAGCTTAGCGACTTTGGGCACTGAAGCTTTCTTT. Translated: CASSLATLGTEAFF.